Shown below are 9 T cell receptor beta chains from a single sample sequenced in a study of T cell repertoires in cytomegalovirus infection. TCRdb fed the reads into MiXCR, producing one record per CDR3 protein. The sample lists nearly 450,000 distinct CDR3 sequences; about a third were seen once. The sequencing sample was made of PBMCs. The receptors were sampled from a human donor in good health (CMV status not recorded). Some clones in this sample may be carry-over from other donors' samples.

This clonotype was picked up a small number of times. The chain has TRBV5-8 and TRBJ2-3, with 8 bases lining up with TRBD1. Germline V CDR1 and CDR2: SGHTS, YDEGEE. The CDR3 consists of 15 residues. Losses at the gene ends were 8 bases for V and 11 bases for J; bases not matched to a gene: 19. The CDR3 bases are TGTGCCAGGGGGAAAGACAGGGGAGGTCCCTCATGGCAGTATTTT. It codes for CARGKDRGGPSWQYF.

Worth noting for this clonotype: One end of the junction is discordant with germline, which a read error may explain. The V gene is TRBV6-6, the J gene TRBJ1-6; D is possibly TRBD1 (5 bases). CDR1 MNHNY and CDR2 SVGAGI come from the germline V gene (reference sequence). This CDR3 is built from 15 residues. The CDR3: CASSSEGPYNSPLHF. Here the CDR3 DNA reads TGTGCCAGTAGTTCCGAGGGACCCTATAATTCACCCCTCCACTTT.

The V gene is TRBV6-2 or TRBV6-3, the J gene TRBJ2-7; either TRBD1 or TRBD2 may supply D (5 bases each). Trimming cost V 4 bases and J 1 base, with 20 bases left between them. There are 17 residues in the CDR3. Germline CDR1 MNHEY, CDR2 SVGEGT. Here the CDR3 DNA reads TGTGCCAGCAGTTTCTCTTTCCGGGACGGTCCATCCTACGAGCAGTACTTC. Translated: CASSFSFRDGPSYEQYF.

The V call is TRBV6-6, the J call TRBJ1-1; D gene uncertain. The CDR3 sequence is 17 residues long. Trimming cost V 5 bases and J 0 bases, with 19 bases left between them. Germline lookup yields CDR1 MNHNY and CDR2 SVGAGI (reference sequence). DNA of the CDR3: TGTGCCAGCAGTGGGCCCTTTCAGATGGGAATGAACACTGAAGCTTTCTTT. This sequence encodes CASSGPFQMGMNTEAFF.

On this clonotype itself: Given the absence of the conserved phenylalanine or tryptophan at the CDR3 end, a read error is likely. No DNA is shown, since the ends of the CDR3 on it are uncertain; the CDR3 is the one TCRdb lists. The J gene is TRBJ2-3, the V gene TRBV7-2; TRBD2 is the table's D call, not checked against the DNA. Germline values: CDR1 SGHTA, CDR2 FQGNSA. The CDR3 is 17 amino acids in total, end residues counted. CDR3: CASSLDFSGPSTDTTSC.

The chain employs TRBV6-6 and TRBJ2-5; TRBD2 agrees at 14 bases. With 4 bases clipped from V and 4 bases from J, the junction kept 5 bases outside the gene matches. The germline V gene encodes CDR1 MNHNY and CDR2 SVGAGI (reference sequence). The CDR3 spans 16 residues. In DNA, the CDR3 is TGTGCCAGCAGTTGGATCGGACTAGCGGGGGGAGAGACCCAGTACTTC. Translating gives CASSWIGLAGGETQYF.

This chain joins TRBV20-1 and TRBJ1-2, with D possibly being TRBD1 (5 bases). Germline V gives CDR1 DFQATT, CDR2 SNEGSKA (reference sequence). V was clipped by 2 bases and J by 7 bases, with 8 bases between them. This CDR3 is built from 11 residues. CDR3 DNA sequence: TGCAGTGCTAGACAGGGTCTTGGCTACACCTTC. The encoded protein is CSARQGLGYTF.

In its sample, this clonotype was seen a few times. The gene calls are TRBV6-1 and TRBJ1-1; D is ambiguous. This CDR3 is 13 amino acids long. CDR1 MNHNS and CDR2 SASEGT come from the germline V gene. The V end was cut by 6 bases, the J end by 5 bases, with 13 bases between. Here the CDR3 reads CASSVGELTEAFF. The CDR3 region has the DNA TGTGCCAGCAGCGTCGGGGAGTTGACTGAAGCTTTCTTT.

J is TRBJ2-3 and V is TRBV5-6, with D perhaps TRBD1 (5 bases). Germline CDR1 is SGHDT and CDR2 is YYEEEE. V lost 3 bases and J lost 2, with 16 bases in between. This CDR3 is 16 amino acids long. The CDR3 nucleotides read TGTGCCAGCAGCTCGACACGACAGAAACTCACAGATACGCAGTATTTT. This encodes CASSSTRQKLTDTQYF. Variable domain in full (rest from reference TRBV5-6 and TRBJ2-3): DAGVTQSPTHLIKTRGQQVTLRCSPKSGHDTVSWYQQALGQGPQFIFQYYEEEERQRGNFPDRFSGHQFPNYSSELNVNALLLGDSALYLCASSSTRQKLTDTQYFGPGTRLTVL.